This entry lists 9 T cell receptor beta chains sequenced from one sample in a study of T cells expressing NK-cell markers. Using the 5' RACE reads, TCRdb records one entry per CDR3 protein without DNA. The table lists about 460,000 distinct CDR3 sequences, with more than 1.4% in the top ten. Sequences were obtained from blood T cells: a sorted CD56 or NKG2C T cell subset, CD4+ or CD8+ T cells, or bulk PBMC T cells (not recorded which). These receptors were obtained from a woman aged 45-65 years in good health.

The chain uses TRBV5-6 and TRBJ2-7. The V gene's germline CDR1 is SGHDT and CDR2 YYEEEE. The CDR3 is 15 residues long. CDR3 sequence: CASSFFTRSSYEQYF.

The rearrangement joins TRBV5-5 to TRBJ2-3; the D gene TCRdb calls, TRBD2, cannot be checked with no DNA. Per germline, CDR1 SGHKS and CDR2 YYEKEE (reference sequence). There are 17 residues in the CDR3. CDR3 sequence reads: CASSPEGSWALADTQYF.

The V gene is TRBV5-1, the J gene TRBJ2-2. The germline gives CDR1 SGHRS, CDR2 YFSETQ. There are 16 residues in the CDR3. CDR3 loop: CASSPRTVANTGELFF.

The V call is TRBV6-2 or TRBV6-3, the J call TRBJ2-2; checking the TCRdb D call of TRBD1 is not possible without DNA. Germline assignment: CDR1 MNHEY and CDR2 SVGEGT. This CDR3 has 14 amino acids. CDR3 sequence: CASSRSREIGELFF.

The chain recombines TRBV6-2 or TRBV6-3 with TRBJ2-3; TCRdb indicates TRBD1, and absent DNA this call remains unverified. CDR3 length equals 15 residues. Germline V gene sequence: CDR1 MNHEY, CDR2 SVGEGT. The CDR3 sequence: CASSYTGSWTDTQYF.

This chain links TRBV7-9 with TRBJ2-7. CDR1 and CDR2 (germline): SEHNR, FQNEAQ (reference sequence). The CDR3 covers 12 residues. The CDR3 sequence is CASSSVGVEQYF. The full variable domain, with the rest looked up from reference TRBV7-9 and TRBJ2-7, is DTGVSQNPRHKITKRGQNVTFRCDPISEHNRLYWYRQTLGQGPEFLTYFQNEAQLEKSRLLSDRFSAERPKGSFSTLEIQRTEQGDSAMYLCASSSVGVEQYFGPGTRLTVT.

This chain joins TRBV28 and TRBJ2-6; the D call from TCRdb, TRBD1, cannot be confirmed without DNA. The germline CDR1 and CDR2 sequences are MDHEN and SYDVKM. This CDR3 has 17 amino acids. This CDR3 is CASSARLGAAGANVLTF.

The chain joins TRBV6-5 to TRBJ2-7. The CDR3 runs 16 residues. Germline V gene data show CDR1 as MNHEY and CDR2 as SVGAGI. CDR3 sequence: CASARTAGDPTYEQYF.

The gene calls are TRBV5-1 and TRBJ2-7. The CDR3 totals 15 residues. Germline assignment: CDR1 SGHRS and CDR2 YFSETQ. CDR3 sequence reads: CASSLDILSSYEQYF.